The 11 T cell receptor beta chains in this list originate from one sample, sequenced in a study of CD8 T cells in Susac syndrome (dated by TCRdb to 2018 to 2020). Library generation was performed with the immunoSEQ multiplex PCR assay. RNA was extracted with the RNeasy kit and about 0.5 to 1 ug was reverse transcribed using random hexamers. The public reads were reanalyzed by TCRdb: fastp trimming at Q25, MiXCR alignment, in-frame beta chains only. CDR3 protein duplicates are merged, each entry listing the most common genes and DNA. This sample gives under 200,000 distinct CDR3 sequences in total; 90% to 95% of them show up just once. Jointly, the top ten make up about 0.095% of the sample. Source material: CD4+ T cells from PBMCs. These receptors all stem from a human donor in good health.

The V and J genes are TRBV2 and TRBJ1-1; D not certain. The V gene's germline CDR1 is SNHLY and CDR2 FYNNEI. Deletions cut 6 bases from V and 5 bases from J, with 4 bases between. There are 10 residues in the CDR3. The CDR3 DNA is TGTGCCAGCAGGGATACTGAAGCTTTCTTT. Encoded protein: CASRDTEAFF.

This CDR3 reads CASSQADRGTEAFF. As DNA, the CDR3 is TGTGCCAGCAGCCAAGCGGACAGGGGAACTGAAGCTTTCTTT. V gene TRBV3-1 combines with J gene TRBJ1-1, with 9 bases lining up with TRBD1. With 1 base clipped from V and 5 bases from J, the junction kept 2 bases outside the gene matches. Germline V gives CDR1 LGHDT, CDR2 YNNKEL (reference sequence). The CDR3 runs 14 residues.

This clonotype has just one count. CDR3 sequence (DNA): TGCAGCGTTAGTATGACAGTTAACTCCTACGAGCAGTACTTC. This sequence encodes CSVSMTVNSYEQYF. The chain carries TRBV29-1 and TRBJ2-7; TRBD1 is a possible D gene (5 bases). Trimming pared 5 bases from V and 0 bases from J, leaving 14 bases between. Germline V gene sequence: CDR1 SQVTM, CDR2 ANQGSEA. The CDR3 is 14 amino acids.

CDR3 DNA: TGTGCCAGTAGTATGAGGGAGGGGACCTACGAGCAGTACTTC. Translated: CASSMREGTYEQYF. The chain employs TRBV19 and TRBJ2-7, with 7 bases fitting TRBD2. This CDR3 has 14 amino acids. V shed 3 bases, J shed 2 bases, and the junction held 4 bases outside the gene matches. Germline-derived CDR1 and CDR2 are LNHDA and SQIVND (reference sequence).

CDR3 protein: CASSPQGYEQYF. CDR3 DNA: TGTGCCAGCAGCCCTCAGGGCTACGAGCAGTACTTC. The rearrangement joins TRBV14 to TRBJ2-7; D might be TRBD1 (5 bases). Trimming removed 4 bases from V and 3 bases from J, with 7 bases in between. CDR1 and CDR2 (germline): SGHDN, FVKESK. The CDR3 is 12 residues long.

The chain combines TRBV5-4 with TRBJ2-7; 8 bases match TRBD1. This CDR3 has 15 amino acids. Germline trimming cut 1 base from V and 3 bases from J; bases unmatched to any gene: 6. Germline CDR1 reads SGHNT; CDR2 reads YYREEE (reference sequence). CDR3 DNA sequence: TGTGCCAGCAGCTTGCCGACAGGGGCCGACTACGAGCAGTACTTC. Translating gives CASSLPTGADYEQYF. The full variable domain, its missing parts supplied by reference TRBV5-4 and TRBJ2-7, is ETGVTQSPTHLIKTRGQQVTLRCSSQSGHNTVSWYQQALGQGPQFIFQYYREEENGRGNFPPRFSGLQFPNYSSELNVNALELDDSALYLCASSLPTGADYEQYFGPGTRLTVT.

The J gene is TRBJ2-5, the V gene TRBV30; D is unresolved. Trimming took 4 bases from V and 0 from J, leaving 3 bases between them. The CDR3 spans 11 residues. The germline V gene has CDR1 GTSNPN and CDR2 SVGIG (reference sequence). The CDR3 sequence is CAWNYQETQYF. The CDR3, as DNA: TGTGCCTGGAATTACCAAGAGACCCAGTACTTC.

The CDR3 here is CSCTGGAYEQYF. CDR3 bases: TGCAGCTGTACGGGGGGTGCCTACGAGCAGTACTTC. V usage is TRBV29-1 and J usage is TRBJ2-7, with TRBD2 identical over 7 bases. Germline V CDR1 and CDR2: SQVTM, ANQGSEA. The CDR3 covers 12 residues. With V trimmed by 8 bases and J by 2 bases, 6 bases remained unmatched.

This clonotype was seen just once. CDR3 residues: CASSSGTNPVTQYF. DNA for the CDR3: TGTGCCAGCAGCTCGGGGACTAACCCGGTTACGCAGTATTTT. The chain couples TRBV7-3 to TRBJ2-3; 7 nucleotides line up with TRBD2. Per germline, CDR1 SGHTA and CDR2 FQGTGA. J lost 8 bases, V lost 4 bases, and 9 bases had no gene match. CDR3 length: 14 amino acids.

This clonotype was detected once. The V gene is TRBV27, the J gene TRBJ1-1; D may be TRBD1 (6 bases). This CDR3 has 15 residues. Between the trimmed V and J ends, which lost 6 bases and 3 bases, there was a span of 17 bases. CDR1 and CDR2 (germline): MNHEY, SMNVEV (reference sequence). CDR3 protein: CASSPSRGADTEAFF. The CDR3, as DNA: TGTGCCAGCAGCCCTTCGAGGGGGGCAGACACTGAAGCTTTCTTT.

This chain links TRBV3-1 with TRBJ2-1; 7 bases are shared with TRBD2. V lost 7 bases, J lost 7 bases, and 13 bases stayed unmatched. Germline V gene sequence: CDR1 LGHDT, CDR2 YNNKEL (reference sequence). The CDR3 loop spans 15 amino acids. The CDR3 sequence is CASTSMAGVRNEQFF. Written as DNA, the CDR3 is TGTGCCAGCACCTCGATGGCGGGAGTTCGGAATGAGCAGTTCTTC.